Each of the 3 T cell receptor beta chains below was sequenced from the same sample in a study of cytomegalovirus exposure and HLA in healthy donors. This PCR relied on a set of 60 Vbeta primers and 13 Jbeta primers. Profiled with immunoSEQ multiplex PCR; TCRdb holds only in-frame clones, not every one. The repertoire holds around 150,000 clones, with approximately 78% as singletons. The material sequenced was PBMCs. Source of these receptors: a woman aged 45 to 65 in good health and CMV-seropositive.

The chain links TRBV9 to TRBJ1-2, with D uncertain. Trimming removed 2 bases from V and 4 bases from J, with 9 bases in between. Per germline, CDR1 SGDLS and CDR2 YYNGEE. The CDR3 length is 13 residues. CDR3 residues: CASSVTTGYGYTF. The CDR3 coding sequence is TGTGCCAGCAGCGTCACCACCGGCTATGGCTACACCTTC.

As concerns this clone: Germline is not matched at one junction end, which may reflect a read error. V usage is TRBV28 and J usage is TRBJ1-2; 7 positions match TRBD1. The CDR3 runs 12 residues. Per the germline V gene, CDR1 is MDHEN and CDR2 is SYDVKM. The CDR3 DNA sequence: TGTGCCAGCAGTTTAAATCCTACAGGGACAGTATTC. Amino acid sequence: CASSLNPTGTVF.

V is TRBV10-2 and J is TRBJ1-1; TRBD1 matches 8 bases. After removal of 7 bases from V and 0 bases from J, the junction contained 7 bases not matched to a gene. The CDR3 sequence is 15 residues long. CDR1 is WSHSY, CDR2 SAAADI, per germline. The CDR3 sequence is CASILGTGLNTEAFF. Here the CDR3 DNA reads TGCGCCAGCATCCTCGGGACAGGATTGAACACTGAAGCTTTCTTT.